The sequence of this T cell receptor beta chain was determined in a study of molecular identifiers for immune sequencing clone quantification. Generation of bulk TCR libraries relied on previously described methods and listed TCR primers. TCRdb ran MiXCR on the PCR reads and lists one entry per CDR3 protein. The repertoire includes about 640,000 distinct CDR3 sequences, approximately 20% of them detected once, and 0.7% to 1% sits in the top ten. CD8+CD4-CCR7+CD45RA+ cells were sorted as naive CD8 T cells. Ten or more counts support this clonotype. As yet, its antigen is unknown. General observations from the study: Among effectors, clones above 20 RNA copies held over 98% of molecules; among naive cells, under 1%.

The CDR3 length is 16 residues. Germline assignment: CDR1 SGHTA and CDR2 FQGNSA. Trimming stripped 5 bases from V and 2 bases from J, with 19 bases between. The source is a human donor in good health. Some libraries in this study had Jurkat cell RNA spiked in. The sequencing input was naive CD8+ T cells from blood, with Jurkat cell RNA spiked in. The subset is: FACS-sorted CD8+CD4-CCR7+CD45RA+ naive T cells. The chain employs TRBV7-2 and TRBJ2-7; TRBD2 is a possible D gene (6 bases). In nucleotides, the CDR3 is TGTGCCAGCAGCCGGCCACGGGAGAGTATCGCCTACGAGCAGTACTTC. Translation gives CASSRPRESIAYEQYF.